This TCR beta chain was profiled in a study of T cell repertoires in cytomegalovirus infection. Across the study: Used in the study were CMV epitopes, some recently identified and HLA-C-restricted, others well-studied and HLA-B-restricted. Public TCR beta signatures indicated both CMV infection and matching HLA type.

For this clonotype: Its antigen is as yet unknown.

Germline V gene sequence: CDR1 LGHNA, CDR2 YSLEER. The germline V and J ends were trimmed by 0 bases and 3 bases, with 11 bases remaining between them. This CDR3 is built from 15 residues. Regarding the study as a whole: The ex vivo response showed dominance by HLA-C-restricted CMV-specific TCR beta clonotypes. The cumulative frequency of public TCR beta families identified carriers of CMV plus the relevant HLA.

TCRdb re-called the reads with MiXCR, one entry per CDR3 protein. This table has roughly 990,000 distinct CDR3 sequences, roughly 30% appearing once. V and J are TRBV4-3 and TRBJ1-1, with D unresolved. Sequences were derived from cultured CD8+ T cells from PBMCs, sampled from culture after CMV antigen stimulation. The TCR comes from a human donor in good health (CMV status not recorded). Some clones in this sample may be carry-over from other donors' samples. In DNA form, the CDR3 reads TGCGCCAGCAGCCAAGACTACCCCTGGTACACTGAAGCTTTCTTT. This encodes CASSQDYPWYTEAFF.